This T cell receptor (beta chain) derives from a study of T cells in Graves' hyperthyroidism and ophthalmopathy. The study's findings and limits: In simple terms, a model built on 13 V-J features told ophthalmopathy apart from stable hyperthyroidism. Blood also showed most of the thyroid clonotypes that were expanded above 0.001.

This clonotype was seen ten or more times. Antigen: not known. Uncontrolled infection, other autoimmune disease, pregnancy and lactation each barred patients from inclusion. Diagnosis relied on clinical symptoms, serum thyroxine and TRAb, thyroid ultrasound and orbital computed tomography. CDR1 MNHEY and CDR2 SMNVEV come from the germline V gene (reference sequence). Trimming pared 4 bases from V and 5 bases from J, leaving 11 bases between. The CDR3 consists of 13 residues. From RNA transcripts, TCR beta CDR3 regions were amplified. With the HTBI primer set, the TCR CDR3 went through a first round of RT-PCR. TCRdb re-called the multiplex PCR reads with MiXCR, one entry per CDR3 protein. In the table there are 450,000 to 650,000 distinct CDR3 sequences, about 15% of which are singletons.

The specimen sequenced was blood. The V gene is TRBV27, the J gene TRBJ2-5; D perhaps matches TRBD1 (5 bases). This clonotype originated in a woman between 18 and 30 years old with Graves' ophthalmopathy. The chain's CDR3 is CASSSQGTETQYF. The CDR3 DNA is TGTGCCAGCAGTTCTCAGGGTACGGAGACCCAGTACTTC.